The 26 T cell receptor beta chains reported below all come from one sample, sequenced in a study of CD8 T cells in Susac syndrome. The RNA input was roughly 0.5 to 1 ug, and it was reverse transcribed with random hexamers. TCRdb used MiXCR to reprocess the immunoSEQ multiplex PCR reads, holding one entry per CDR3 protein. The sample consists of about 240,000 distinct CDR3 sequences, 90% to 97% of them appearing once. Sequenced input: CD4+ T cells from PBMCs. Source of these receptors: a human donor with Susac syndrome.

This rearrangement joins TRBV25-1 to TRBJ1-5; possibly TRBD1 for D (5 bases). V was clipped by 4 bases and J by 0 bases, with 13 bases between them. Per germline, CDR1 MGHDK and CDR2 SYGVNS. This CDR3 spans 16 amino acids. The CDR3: CASSGPGLLSNQPQHF. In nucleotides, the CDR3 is TGTGCCAGCAGTGGTCCGGGACTTCTTAGCAATCAGCCCCAGCATTTT.

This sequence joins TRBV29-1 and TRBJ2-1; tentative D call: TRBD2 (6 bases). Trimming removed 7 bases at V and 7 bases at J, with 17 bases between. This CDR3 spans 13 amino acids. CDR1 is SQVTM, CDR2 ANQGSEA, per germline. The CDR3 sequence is CSAMLAWGNEQFF. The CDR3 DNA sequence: TGCAGCGCAATGCTAGCGTGGGGGAATGAGCAGTTCTTC.

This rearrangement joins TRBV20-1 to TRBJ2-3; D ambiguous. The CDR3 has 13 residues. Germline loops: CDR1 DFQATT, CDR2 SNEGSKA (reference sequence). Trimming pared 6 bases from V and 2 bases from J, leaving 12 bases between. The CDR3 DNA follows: TGCAGTGCCCCACCAAGTCCCACAGATACGCAGTATTTT. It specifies CSAPPSPTDTQYF.

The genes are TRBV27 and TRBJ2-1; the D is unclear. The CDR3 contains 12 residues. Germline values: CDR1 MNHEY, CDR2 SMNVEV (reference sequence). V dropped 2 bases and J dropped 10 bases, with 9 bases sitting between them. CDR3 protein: CASSLPPPEQFF. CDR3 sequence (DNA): TGTGCCAGCAGTTTACCCCCTCCCGAGCAGTTCTTC.

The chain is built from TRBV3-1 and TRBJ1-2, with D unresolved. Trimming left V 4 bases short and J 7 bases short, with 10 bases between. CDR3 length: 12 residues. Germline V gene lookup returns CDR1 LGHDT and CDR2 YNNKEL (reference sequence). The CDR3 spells CASSRGKSGYTF. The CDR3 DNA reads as TGTGCCAGCAGCCGTGGAAAGTCTGGCTACACCTTC.

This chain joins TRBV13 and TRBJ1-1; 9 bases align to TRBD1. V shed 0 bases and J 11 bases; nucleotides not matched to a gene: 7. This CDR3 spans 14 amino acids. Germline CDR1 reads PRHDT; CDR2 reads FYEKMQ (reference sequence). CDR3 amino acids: CASSLGTQGAKAFF. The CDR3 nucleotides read TGTGCCAGCAGCTTAGGCACACAGGGGGCGAAGGCTTTCTTT.

The CDR3 is CASSQDEGRGYTF. The CDR3 nucleotides are TGCGCCAGCAGCCAAGATGAGGGAAGAGGCTACACCTTC. This chain links TRBV4-1 with TRBJ1-2; D gene ambiguous. The CDR3 is 13 amino acids. Trimming left V 0 bases short and J 8 bases short, with 10 bases between. From germline, CDR1 is MGHRA and CDR2 YSYEKL.

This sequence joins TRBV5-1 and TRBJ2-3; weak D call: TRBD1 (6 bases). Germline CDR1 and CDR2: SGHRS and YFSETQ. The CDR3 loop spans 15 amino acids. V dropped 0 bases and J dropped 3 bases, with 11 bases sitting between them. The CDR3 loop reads CASSLGGQTTDTQYF. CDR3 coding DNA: TGCGCCAGCAGCTTGGGAGGACAGACTACAGATACGCAGTATTTT.

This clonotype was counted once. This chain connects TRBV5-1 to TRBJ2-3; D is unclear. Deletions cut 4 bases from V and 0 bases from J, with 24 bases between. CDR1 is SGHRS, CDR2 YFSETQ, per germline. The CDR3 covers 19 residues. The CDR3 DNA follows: TGCGCCAGCAGCCTAGAATCTAACCTGGACGGATCTAGCACAGATACGCAGTATTTT. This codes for CASSLESNLDGSSTDTQYF. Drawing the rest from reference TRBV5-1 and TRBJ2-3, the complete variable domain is KAGVTQTPRYLIKTRGQQVTLSCSPISGHRSVSWYQQTPGQGLQFLFEYFSETQRNKGNFPGRFSGRQFSNSRSEMNVSTLELGDSALYLCASSLESNLDGSSTDTQYFGPGTRLTVL.

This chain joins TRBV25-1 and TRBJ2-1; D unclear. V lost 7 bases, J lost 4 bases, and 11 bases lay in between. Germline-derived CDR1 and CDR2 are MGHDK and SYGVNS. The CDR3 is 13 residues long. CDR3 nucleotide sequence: TGTGCCAGCATGCGAGGCGGATACAATGAGCAGTTCTTC. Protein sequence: CASMRGGYNEQFF.

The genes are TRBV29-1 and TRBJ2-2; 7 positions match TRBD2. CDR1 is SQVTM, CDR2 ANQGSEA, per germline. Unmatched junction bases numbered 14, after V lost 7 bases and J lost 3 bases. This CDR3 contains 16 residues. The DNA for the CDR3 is TGCAGCGCCCTCAATAGTGGCGGGAGTGACACCGGGGAGCTGTTTTTT. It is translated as CSALNSGGSDTGELFF.

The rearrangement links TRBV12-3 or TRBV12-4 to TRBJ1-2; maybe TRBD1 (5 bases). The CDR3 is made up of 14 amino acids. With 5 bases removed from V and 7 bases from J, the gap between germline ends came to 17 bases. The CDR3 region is CASSPGGSLIGYTF. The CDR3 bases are TGTGCCAGCAGTCCCGGGGGTAGTTTAATTGGCTACACCTTC.

The chain's CDR3 is CASRRGVEAFF. The CDR3 coding sequence is TGTGCCAGCAGGAGGGGGGTTGAAGCTTTCTTT. The chain employs TRBV25-1 and TRBJ1-1, with D possibly TRBD1 on 6 matching bases. Looked up from germline, CDR1 is MGHDK and CDR2 is SYGVNS. Trimming stripped 6 bases from V and 7 bases from J, with 9 bases between. The CDR3 is 11 amino acids.

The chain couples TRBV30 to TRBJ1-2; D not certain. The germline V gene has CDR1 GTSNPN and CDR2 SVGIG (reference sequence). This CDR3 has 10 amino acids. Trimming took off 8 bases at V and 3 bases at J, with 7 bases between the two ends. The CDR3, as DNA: TGTGCCGAGGGCGACTATGGCTACACCTTC. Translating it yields CAEGDYGYTF.

For the CDR3, the DNA is TGTGCCTGGAATCGCGGGAGGAGCTCCTACGAGCAGTACTTC. Protein sequence: CAWNRGRSSYEQYF. The chain has TRBV30 and TRBJ2-7; 8 bases map to TRBD2. Trimming took 4 bases from V and 0 from J; bases not matched to a gene: 5. CDR1 is GTSNPN, CDR2 SVGIG, per germline (reference sequence). The CDR3 covers 14 residues.

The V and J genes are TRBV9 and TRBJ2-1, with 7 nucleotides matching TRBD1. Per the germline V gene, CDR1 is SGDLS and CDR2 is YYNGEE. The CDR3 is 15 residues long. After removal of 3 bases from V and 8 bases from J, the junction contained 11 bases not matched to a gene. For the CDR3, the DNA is TGTGCCAGCAGCGCTGCCGGGACAGTGAGCCATGAGCAGTTCTTC. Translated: CASSAAGTVSHEQFF.

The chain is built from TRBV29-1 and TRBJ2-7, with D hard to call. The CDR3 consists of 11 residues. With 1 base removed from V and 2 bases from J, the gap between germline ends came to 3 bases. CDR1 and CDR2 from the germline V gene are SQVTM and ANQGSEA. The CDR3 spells CSVEGPYEQYF. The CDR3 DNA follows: TGCAGCGTTGAAGGACCCTACGAGCAGTACTTC.

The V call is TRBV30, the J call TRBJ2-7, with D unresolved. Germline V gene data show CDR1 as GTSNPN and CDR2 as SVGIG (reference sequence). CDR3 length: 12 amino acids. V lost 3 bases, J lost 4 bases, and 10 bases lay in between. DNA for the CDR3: TGTGCCTGGAGGGTAGGCAGATACGAGCAGTACTTC. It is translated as CAWRVGRYEQYF.

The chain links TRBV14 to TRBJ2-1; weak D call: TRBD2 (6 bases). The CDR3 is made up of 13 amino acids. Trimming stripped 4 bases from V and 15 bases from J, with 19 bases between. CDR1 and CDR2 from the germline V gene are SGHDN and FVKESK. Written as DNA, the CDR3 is TGTGCCAGCAGCCCCCACCGCGGCGGGGTTCGGTTCTTC. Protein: CASSPHRGGVRFF.

The CDR3 here is CSVEYWGASGYTF. For the CDR3, the DNA is TGCAGCGTTGAATATTGGGGGGCCTCTGGCTACACCTTC. The chain uses TRBV29-1 and TRBJ1-2, with a possible D match to TRBD1 (6 bases). This CDR3 is built from 13 residues. V dropped 2 bases and J dropped 7 bases, with 14 bases sitting between them. CDR1 is SQVTM and CDR2 is ANQGSEA in the germline V gene.

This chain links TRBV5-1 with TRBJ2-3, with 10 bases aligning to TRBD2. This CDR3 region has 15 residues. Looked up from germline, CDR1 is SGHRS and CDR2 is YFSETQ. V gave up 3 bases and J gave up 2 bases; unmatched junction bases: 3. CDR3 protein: CASSSGTSVTDTQYF. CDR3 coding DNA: TGCGCCAGCAGCTCCGGGACTAGCGTCACAGATACGCAGTATTTT.

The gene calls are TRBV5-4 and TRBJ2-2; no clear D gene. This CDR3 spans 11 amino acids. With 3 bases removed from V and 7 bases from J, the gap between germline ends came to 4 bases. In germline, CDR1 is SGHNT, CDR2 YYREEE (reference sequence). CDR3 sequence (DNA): TGTGCCAGCAGCTGGTTCGGGGAGCTGTTTTTT. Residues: CASSWFGELFF.

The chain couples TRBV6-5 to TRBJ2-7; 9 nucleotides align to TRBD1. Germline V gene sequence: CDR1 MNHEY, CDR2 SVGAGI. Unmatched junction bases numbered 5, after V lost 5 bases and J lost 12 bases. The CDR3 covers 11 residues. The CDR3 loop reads CASSGQGTRYF. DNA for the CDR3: TGTGCCAGCAGTGGACAGGGGACACGGTACTTC.

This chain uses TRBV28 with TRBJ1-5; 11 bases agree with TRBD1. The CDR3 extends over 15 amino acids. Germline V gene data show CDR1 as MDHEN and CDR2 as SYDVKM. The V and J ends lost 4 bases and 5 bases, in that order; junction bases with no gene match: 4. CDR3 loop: CASSWRDRGYQPQHF. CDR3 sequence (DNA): TGTGCCAGCAGTTGGCGGGACAGGGGGTATCAGCCCCAGCATTTT.

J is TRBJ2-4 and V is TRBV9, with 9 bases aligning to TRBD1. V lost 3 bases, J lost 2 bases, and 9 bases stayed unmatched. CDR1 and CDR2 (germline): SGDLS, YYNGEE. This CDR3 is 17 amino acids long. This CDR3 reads CASSGPTGGVTKNIQYF. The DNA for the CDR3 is TGTGCCAGCAGCGGCCCGACAGGGGGGGTGACCAAAAACATTCAGTACTTC.

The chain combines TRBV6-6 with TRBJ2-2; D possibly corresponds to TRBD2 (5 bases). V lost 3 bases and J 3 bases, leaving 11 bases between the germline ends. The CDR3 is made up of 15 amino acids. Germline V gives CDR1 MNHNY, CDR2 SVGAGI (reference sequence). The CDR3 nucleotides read TGTGCCAGCAGTTATGACTATACGGACACCGGGGAGCTGTTTTTT. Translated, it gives CASSYDYTDTGELFF.